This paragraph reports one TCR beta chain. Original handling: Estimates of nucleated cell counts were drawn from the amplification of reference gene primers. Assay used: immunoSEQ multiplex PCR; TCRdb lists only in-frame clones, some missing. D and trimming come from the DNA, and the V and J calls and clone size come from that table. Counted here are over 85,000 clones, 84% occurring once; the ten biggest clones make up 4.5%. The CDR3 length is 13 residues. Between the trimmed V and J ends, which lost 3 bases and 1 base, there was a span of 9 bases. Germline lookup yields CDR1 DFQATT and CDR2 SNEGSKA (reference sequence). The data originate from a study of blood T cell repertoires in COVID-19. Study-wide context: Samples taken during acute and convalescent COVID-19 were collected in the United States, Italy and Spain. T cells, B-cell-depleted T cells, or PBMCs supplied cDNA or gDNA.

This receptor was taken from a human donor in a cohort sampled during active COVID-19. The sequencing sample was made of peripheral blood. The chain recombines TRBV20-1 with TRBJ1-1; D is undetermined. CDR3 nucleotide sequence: TGCAGTGCTAGTAATTCGGGGAACACTGAAGCTTTCTTT. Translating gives CSASNSGNTEAFF.